This note documents a single T cell receptor (beta chain) sequence. Its target is not known. Time point: sample taken at primary tumor resection. Samples were donated by 72 untreated early-stage non-small cell lung cancer patients. The study sequenced unsorted whole RNA from tumor, nontumor lung or frozen PBMC. Germline loops: CDR1 MNHEY, CDR2 SVGAGI. The CDR3 consists of 15 residues. Trimming pared 0 bases from V and 3 bases from J, leaving 12 bases between. This record comes from a study of spatial heterogeneity in lung cancer. General observations from the study: Tumor mutation count correlated with how many alpha and beta TCRs expanded intratumorally.

One entry per CDR3 protein, called by TCRdb with MiXCR from the 5' RACE reads. The data contain 11,000 or so distinct CDR3 sequences, 14% to 15% of them seen just once; the ten biggest clones take up 15% to 19%. The chain links TRBV6-5 to TRBJ2-7; either TRBD1 or TRBD2 may supply D (5 bases each). The TCR originated in a male donor with early-stage non-small cell lung cancer. Material: lung tumor tissue, obtained at surgery. This CDR3 reads CASSYSMGDVYEQYF. The CDR3 coding sequence is TGTGCCAGCAGTTACTCGATGGGGGACGTCTACGAGCAGTACTTC.